The present T cell receptor (beta chain) was sequenced within a study of T cell responses to AZD1222 COVID-19 vaccine. The repertoire was sequenced with immunoSEQ multiplex PCR; TCRdb's copy has only in-frame clones and lacks some. Of 200,000 to 250,000 clones in the sample, less than 95% were seen once. Germline V gene data show CDR1 as SQVTM and CDR2 as ANQGSEA. Losses at the gene ends were 3 bases for V and 6 bases for J; bases not matched to a gene: 10. This CDR3 is built from 14 residues. This chain uses TRBV29-1 with TRBJ2-7, with 8 bases lining up with TRBD2. Sequences were derived from peripheral blood, sampled 28 days after the second dose of the MenACWY control vaccine. This TCR came from an adult who received the MenACWY meningococcal vaccine as a control. CDR3 amino acids: CSVDLGLGSLEQYF. The CDR3 coding sequence is TGCAGCGTTGATTTGGGACTAGGCTCTCTCGAGCAGTACTTC.